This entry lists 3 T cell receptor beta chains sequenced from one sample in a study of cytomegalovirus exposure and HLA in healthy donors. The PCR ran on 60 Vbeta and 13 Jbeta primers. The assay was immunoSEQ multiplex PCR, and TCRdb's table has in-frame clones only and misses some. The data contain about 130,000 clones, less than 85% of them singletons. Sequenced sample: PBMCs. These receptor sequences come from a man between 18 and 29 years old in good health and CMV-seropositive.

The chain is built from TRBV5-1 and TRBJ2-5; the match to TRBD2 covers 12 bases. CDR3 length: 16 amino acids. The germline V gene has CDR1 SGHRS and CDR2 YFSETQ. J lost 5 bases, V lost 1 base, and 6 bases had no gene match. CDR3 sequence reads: CASSLLLAGGLETQYF. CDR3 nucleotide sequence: TGCGCCAGCAGCTTGCTTCTAGCGGGAGGGCTGGAGACCCAGTACTTC.

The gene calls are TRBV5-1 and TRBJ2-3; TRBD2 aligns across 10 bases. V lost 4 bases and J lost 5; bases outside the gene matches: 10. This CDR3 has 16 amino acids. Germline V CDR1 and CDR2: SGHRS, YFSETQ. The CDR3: CASSRSSSGGRDTQYF. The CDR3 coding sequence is TGCGCCAGCAGCCGGTCGAGTAGCGGGGGGAGAGATACGCAGTATTTT.

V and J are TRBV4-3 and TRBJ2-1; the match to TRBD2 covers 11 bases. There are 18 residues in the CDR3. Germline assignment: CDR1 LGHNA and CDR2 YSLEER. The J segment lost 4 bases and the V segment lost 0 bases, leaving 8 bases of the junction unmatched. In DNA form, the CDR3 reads TGCGCCAGCAGCCAAGAGGCAATACTAGCGGGAGCTTACAATGAGCAGTTCTTC. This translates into CASSQEAILAGAYNEQFF.